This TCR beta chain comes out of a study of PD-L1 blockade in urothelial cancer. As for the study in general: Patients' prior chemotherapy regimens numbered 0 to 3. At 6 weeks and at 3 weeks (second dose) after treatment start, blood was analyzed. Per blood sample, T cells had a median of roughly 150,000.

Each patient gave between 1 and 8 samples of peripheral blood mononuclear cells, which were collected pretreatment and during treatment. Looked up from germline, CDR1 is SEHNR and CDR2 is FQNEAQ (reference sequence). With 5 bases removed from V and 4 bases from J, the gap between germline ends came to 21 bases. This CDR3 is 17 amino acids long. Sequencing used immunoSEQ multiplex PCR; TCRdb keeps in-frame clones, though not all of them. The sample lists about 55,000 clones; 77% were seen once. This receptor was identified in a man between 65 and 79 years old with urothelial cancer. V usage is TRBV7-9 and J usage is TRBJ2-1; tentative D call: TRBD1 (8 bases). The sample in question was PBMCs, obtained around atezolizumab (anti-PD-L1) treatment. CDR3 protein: CASSQGQGGAGYNEQFF. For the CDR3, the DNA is TGTGCCAGCAGCCAAGGACAGGGAGGGGCGGGATACAATGAGCAGTTCTTC.